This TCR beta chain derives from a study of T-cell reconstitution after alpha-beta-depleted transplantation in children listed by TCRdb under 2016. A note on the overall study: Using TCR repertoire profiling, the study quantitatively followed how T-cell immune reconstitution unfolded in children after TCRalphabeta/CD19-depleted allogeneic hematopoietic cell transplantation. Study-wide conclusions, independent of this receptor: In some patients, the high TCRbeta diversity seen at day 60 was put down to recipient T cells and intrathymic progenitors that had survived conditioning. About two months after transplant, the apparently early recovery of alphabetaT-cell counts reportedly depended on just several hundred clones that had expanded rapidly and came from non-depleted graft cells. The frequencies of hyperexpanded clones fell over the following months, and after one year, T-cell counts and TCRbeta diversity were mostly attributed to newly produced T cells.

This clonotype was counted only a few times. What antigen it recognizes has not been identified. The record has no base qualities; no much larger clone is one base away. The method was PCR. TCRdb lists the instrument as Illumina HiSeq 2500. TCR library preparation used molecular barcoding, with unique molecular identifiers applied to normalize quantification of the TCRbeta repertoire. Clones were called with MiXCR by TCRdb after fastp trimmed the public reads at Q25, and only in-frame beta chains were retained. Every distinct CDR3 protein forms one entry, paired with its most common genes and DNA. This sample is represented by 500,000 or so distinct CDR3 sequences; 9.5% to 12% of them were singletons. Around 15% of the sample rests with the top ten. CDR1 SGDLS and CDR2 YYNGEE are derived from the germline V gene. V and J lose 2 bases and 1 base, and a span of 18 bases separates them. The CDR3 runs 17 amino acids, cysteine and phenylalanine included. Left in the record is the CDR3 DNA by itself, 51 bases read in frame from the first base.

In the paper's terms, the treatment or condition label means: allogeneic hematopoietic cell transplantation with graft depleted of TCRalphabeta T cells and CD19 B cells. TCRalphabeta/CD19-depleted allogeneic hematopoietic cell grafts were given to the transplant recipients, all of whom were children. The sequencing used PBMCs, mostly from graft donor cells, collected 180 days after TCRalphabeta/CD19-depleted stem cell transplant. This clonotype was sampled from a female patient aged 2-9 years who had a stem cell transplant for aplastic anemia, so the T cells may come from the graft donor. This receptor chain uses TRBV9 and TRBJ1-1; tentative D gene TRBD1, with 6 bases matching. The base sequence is TGTGCCAGCAGCGTCCGGGACACCCTAACGAGGAACACTGAAGCTTTCTTT. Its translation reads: CASSVRDTLTRNTEAFF.